Listed here are 2 T cell receptor beta chains from one sample, sequenced in a study of control samples from healthy donors and cancer patients. Some clones are missing from TCRdb's copy, which holds only in-frame ones; the method was immunoSEQ multiplex PCR. In the table there are 13,000 or so clones, approximately 77% of which are singletons. The specimen sequenced was formalin-fixed, paraffin-embedded tissue. Source of these receptors: a male donor with melanoma.

The J gene is TRBJ2-4, the V gene TRBV19; TRBD1 matches 9 bases. Germline V gene lookup returns CDR1 LNHDA and CDR2 SQIVND (reference sequence). The trim removed 8 bases at V and 0 bases at J, leaving 14 bases unmatched. This CDR3 region has 18 residues. The CDR3 DNA sequence: TGTGCCAGTTATTCGGGACAGGGCTCCGATCGAGCCAAAAACATTCAGTACTTC. Amino acids: CASYSGQGSDRAKNIQYF.

The V call is TRBV5-4, the J call TRBJ2-5; 9 bases agree with TRBD1. The CDR3 consists of 19 residues. From germline, CDR1 is SGHNT and CDR2 YYREEE (reference sequence). The V segment lost 0 bases and the J segment 4 bases; nucleotides outside the gene matches: 16. CDR3 region: CASSLGRVDRGISGETQYF. The DNA for the CDR3 is TGTGCCAGCAGCTTGGGTCGTGTGGACAGGGGCATCTCAGGAGAGACCCAGTACTTC. Full variable domain (missing parts from reference TRBV5-4 and TRBJ2-5): ETGVTQSPTHLIKTRGQQVTLRCSSQSGHNTVSWYQQALGQGPQFIFQYYREEENGRGNFPPRFSGLQFPNYSSELNVNALELDDSALYLCASSLGRVDRGISGETQYFGPGTRLLVL.